These 6 T cell receptor beta chains came from one sample sequenced in a study of beta chain features in type 1 diabetes (dated by TCRdb to 2016 to 2019). For these receptors, no antigen is known. Paper-wide results and their limitations: A moderate but significant shortening of TCRB CDR3 length was observed in type 1 diabetes patients in all four CD4+ subsets.

The library was made by the immunoSEQ multiplex PCR assay. The High Capacity cDNA Reverse Transcription Kit was used to reverse transcribe all of the isolated RNA, meaning that expressed TCRB transcripts were what got sequenced. Entries here come from immuneACCESS through TCRdb and include only in-frame sequences with V and J called. Some clones fail to appear in such tables; in the studies checked, an unresolved V gene covers under half of the shortfall, and the cause of the remainder is unknown. The table for this sample lists around 160,000 clones; just over 8% of them were counted only once. Over 0.5% of the sample goes to the ten largest clones. Sequencing was carried out using central memory CD4+ T cells from blood. The receptors originated from a woman aged 18 to 35 with type 1 diabetes.

This clone appeared many times. The chain couples TRBV6-1 to TRBJ2-3; 12 bases map to TRBD2. V gave up 2 bases and J gave up 6 bases; unmatched junction bases: 9. This CDR3 comprises 17 residues. Germline V gene lookup returns CDR1 MNHNS and CDR2 SASEGT. This CDR3 is CASSERASGGAIDTQYF. DNA of the CDR3: TGTGCCAGCAGTGAAAGGGCTAGCGGGGGGGCCATCGATACGCAGTATTTT.

In its sample, this clone was seen a few times. V is TRBV5-1 and J is TRBJ1-1, with 9 positions matching TRBD1. The CDR3 has 16 residues. Looked up from germline, CDR1 is SGHRS and CDR2 is YFSETQ. V lost 4 bases to trimming and J lost 5 bases; unmatched junction nucleotides: 12. CDR3 in amino acids: CASSPLTGGSETEAFF. CDR3 DNA sequence: TGCGCCAGCAGCCCCCTGACAGGGGGTAGCGAAACTGAAGCTTTCTTT.

This clone came up a few times. This chain links TRBV7-3 with TRBJ2-3; 7 nucleotides match TRBD1. Germline V gene lookup returns CDR1 SGHTA and CDR2 FQGTGA. This CDR3 contains 14 residues. Losses at the gene ends were 2 bases for V and 1 base for J; bases not matched to a gene: 0. The CDR3 coding sequence is TGTGCCAGCAGCTTAGGACAGGGCACAGATACGCAGTATTTT. It is translated as CASSLGQGTDTQYF.

In this sample, this clone turned up a few times. The chain carries TRBV7-9 and TRBJ2-3; the D is unclear. Germline loops: CDR1 SEHNR, CDR2 FQNEAQ (reference sequence). V was pared by 6 bases and J by 4 bases, with 11 bases between. The CDR3 length is 13 residues. The CDR3 DNA reads as TGTGCCAGCAGTCCAGCGATCCCAGATACGCAGTATTTT. Amino acids: CASSPAIPDTQYF.

The rearrangement uses TRBV6-5 and TRBJ1-1; 8 bases fit TRBD1. This CDR3 spans 11 amino acids. CDR1 and CDR2 (germline): MNHEY, SVGAGI. J was trimmed by 10 bases and V by 5 bases; bases with no gene match: 3. The CDR3 DNA reads as TGTGCCAGCAGTCTCCAGGGGGCAGCTTTCTTT. As protein: CASSLQGAAFF.

Only a few counts were recorded for this clone. The rearrangement uses TRBV6-5 and TRBJ1-4; unclear D gene. This CDR3 region has 14 residues. Germline CDR1 and CDR2: MNHEY and SVGAGI. The V and J ends lost 6 bases and 2 bases respectively, with 10 bases between them. The CDR3 sequence: CASSPWQTNEKLFF. DNA of the CDR3: TGTGCCAGCAGCCCGTGGCAGACTAATGAAAAACTGTTTTTT.